This entry lists 29 T cell receptor beta chains sequenced from one sample in a study of human T cells and chemical hapten exposure (dated by TCRdb to the early 2020s). The library was made by RACE. Instrument on record: NextSeq 500. TCRdb applied fastp at Q25 and MiXCR to the public reads, then kept only in-frame beta chains. Each record represents a unique CDR3 protein, reported with the most common genes and DNA among its rows. The sample contains about 140,000 distinct CDR3 sequences, approximately 12% of them found a single time. Together, the top ten hold under 1.5% of the sample. The sample's time point label, decoded: patch test 2, 6 weeks after DPC sensitization. What this sample's treatment or condition label stands for: therapeutic diphenylcyclopropenone sensitization with weekly scalp DPC. The sequences come from whole blood, collected in connection with sensitization to the hapten diphenylcyclopropenone (DPC). These receptor sequences come from a woman in her forties or fifties with alopecia areata. Some clones in this sample may be carry-over from other donors' samples.

This clonotype appeared many times. J is TRBJ1-2 and V is TRBV6-6, with 8 nucleotides matching TRBD1. The CDR3 has 15 residues. The V gene end was trimmed by 6 bases and the J gene end by 5 bases; junction bases not matched to a gene: 11. Germline values: CDR1 MNHNY, CDR2 SVGAGI (reference sequence). As DNA, the CDR3 is TGTGCCAGCAGCTCCGACCGCAGGGGGCAATATGGCTACACCTTC. Protein sequence: CASSSDRRGQYGYTF.

Many counts were recorded for this clonotype. The chain uses TRBV29-1 and TRBJ1-5, with D unclear. The CDR3 covers 13 residues. Germline values: CDR1 SQVTM, CDR2 ANQGSEA. V gave up 4 bases and J gave up 1 base, with 8 bases separating them. The CDR3 sequence is CSVAQSSNQPQHF. The CDR3 nucleotides read TGCAGCGTTGCACAGTCCAGCAATCAGCCCCAGCATTTT.

This clonotype showed up just a few times. The CDR3 nucleotides are TGTGCCAGCAGTATGGGACAGATCGAGTCCTACGAGCAGTACTTC. Residues: CASSMGQIESYEQYF. The V call is TRBV6-5, the J call TRBJ2-7, with 7 bases fitting TRBD1. The trim removed 5 bases at V and 1 base at J, leaving 8 bases unmatched. Germline V CDR1 and CDR2: MNHEY, SVGAGI. This CDR3 is 15 amino acids long.

This clonotype was counted between two and nine times. This rearrangement joins TRBV7-9 to TRBJ2-5; D may be TRBD2 (6 bases). Germline V gene sequence: CDR1 SEHNR, CDR2 FQNEAQ (reference sequence). The CDR3 loop spans 13 amino acids. Trimming took 4 bases from V and 7 from J, leaving 13 bases between them. This CDR3 is CASSSMGDWTQYF. The CDR3 coding sequence is TGTGCCAGCAGCTCCATGGGGGACTGGACCCAGTACTTC.

This clonotype was seen ten or more times. V usage is TRBV28 and J usage is TRBJ1-1; possible D gene TRBD1, 5 bases. This CDR3 spans 15 amino acids. The germline gives CDR1 MDHEN, CDR2 SYDVKM. The V end was cut by 6 bases, the J end by 0 bases, with 14 bases between. The CDR3 region is CASSHRGFMNTEAFF. The CDR3 DNA sequence: TGTGCCAGCAGCCACCGGGGGTTTATGAACACTGAAGCTTTCTTT.

This clonotype was detected only a few times. The chain uses TRBV23-1 and TRBJ2-1; the match to TRBD2 covers 12 bases. TRBV23-1 falls under the ORF class, with uncertain function. The trim removed 0 bases at V and 7 bases at J, leaving 7 bases unmatched. The CDR3 contains 17 residues. CDR3 loop: CASSQSGTSGFRNEQFF. In DNA, the CDR3 is TGCGCCAGCAGTCAATCAGGGACTAGCGGGTTTAGGAATGAGCAGTTCTTC.

This clonotype has a handful of counts. This chain joins TRBV19 and TRBJ2-5; possible D gene TRBD1, 6 bases. Deletions cut 6 bases from V and 4 bases from J, with 15 bases between. CDR1 LNHDA and CDR2 SQIVND come from the germline V gene (reference sequence). This CDR3 is built from 14 residues. CDR3 DNA: TGTGCCAGTAGCCCGACTGTAGGGGGAGAGACCCAGTACTTC. Translation gives CASSPTVGGETQYF.

The chain is built from TRBV7-8 and TRBJ2-7; D is possibly TRBD1 or TRBD2 (5 bases each). Trimming took off 5 bases at V and 0 bases at J, with 14 bases between the two ends. This CDR3 has 15 amino acids. Germline V CDR1 and CDR2: SGHVS, FQNEAQ. The CDR3 bases are TGTGCCAGCAGCCGTGGGGCCGGGATCTCCTACGAGCAGTACTTC. Translation: CASSRGAGISYEQYF.

In this sample, this clonotype turned up a few times. The J gene is TRBJ1-5, the V gene TRBV20-1; TRBD1 aligns across 10 bases. This CDR3 has 15 residues. Germline V lookup: CDR1 DFQATT, CDR2 SNEGSKA (reference sequence). Trimming took 0 bases from V and 2 from J; bases not matched to a gene: 1. DNA for the CDR3: TGCAGTGCTAGAGACGGGACAGGGGGCAATCAGCCCCAGCATTTT. It encodes CSARDGTGGNQPQHF.

This sequence joins TRBV18 and TRBJ1-5, with D possibly TRBD1 on 6 matching bases. V was cut by 3 bases and J by 7 bases, with 10 bases left in between. Germline-derived CDR1 and CDR2 are KGHSH and LQKENI. The CDR3 extends over 13 amino acids. The CDR3 region is CASSPDRTQPQHF. CDR3 DNA sequence: TGTGCCAGCTCACCCGACAGGACGCAGCCCCAGCATTTT.

There are a few counts of this clonotype. This sequence joins TRBV5-1 and TRBJ2-1; D is ambiguous. The V gene's germline CDR1 is SGHRS and CDR2 YFSETQ. The CDR3 is 13 residues long. Between the trimmed V and J ends, which lost 4 bases and 5 bases, there was a span of 10 bases. The CDR3 DNA is TGCGCCAGCAGCAATCTCCGAAACAATGAGCAGTTCTTC. Protein sequence: CASSNLRNNEQFF. Complete variable domain (other parts from reference TRBV5-1 and TRBJ2-1): KAGVTQTPRYLIKTRGQQVTLSCSPISGHRSVSWYQQTPGQGLQFLFEYFSETQRNKGNFPGRFSGRQFSNSRSEMNVSTLELGDSALYLCASSNLRNNEQFFGPGTRLTVL.

This clonotype was observed a handful of times. V gene TRBV30 combines with J gene TRBJ2-5; D may be TRBD1 (5 bases). Germline V gene sequence: CDR1 GTSNPN, CDR2 SVGIG (reference sequence). CDR3 length: 14 residues. The V and J ends lost 0 bases and 4 bases respectively, with 12 bases between them. As DNA, the CDR3 is TGTGCCTGGAGTGTACGAGTGGGGCGAGAGACCCAGTACTTC. It codes for CAWSVRVGRETQYF. The full variable domain, with the rest looked up from reference TRBV30 and TRBJ2-5, is SQTIHQWPATLVQPVGSPLSLECTVEGTSNPNLYWYRQAAGRGLQLLFYSVGIGQISSEVPQNLSASRPQDRQFILSSKKLLLSDSGFYLCAWSVRVGRETQYFGPGTRLLVL.

The chain links TRBV24-1 to TRBJ2-1, with D tentatively TRBD1 (6 bases). Germline CDR1 and CDR2: KGHDR and SFDVKD. The CDR3 has 13 amino acids. Trimming pared 4 bases from V and 6 bases from J, leaving 9 bases between. Here the CDR3 reads CATSDTGSNEQFF. The CDR3 DNA reads as TGTGCCACCAGTGACACAGGGTCCAATGAGCAGTTCTTC.

V is TRBV23-1 and J is TRBJ1-6, with D hard to call. TRBV23-1 is treated as an ORF (open reading frame) with a function not yet certain. The V end was cut by 2 bases, the J end by 7 bases, with 18 bases between. This CDR3 spans 17 amino acids. This CDR3 reads CASSQPIPRGRNSPLHF. CDR3 in DNA: TGCGCCAGCAGTCAACCGATCCCCCGGGGTAGGAATTCACCCCTCCACTTT.

The V and J genes are TRBV27 and TRBJ2-7, with 8 positions matching TRBD2. CDR1 is MNHEY, CDR2 SMNVEV, per germline (reference sequence). V dropped 3 bases and J dropped 1; count of bases not matched to a gene: 8. CDR3 size: 16 residues. The chain's CDR3 is CASSFSGTSGSYEQYF. The CDR3 nucleotides are TGTGCCAGCAGTTTTTCCGGGACTAGTGGGTCCTACGAGCAGTACTTC.

A few counts support this clonotype. J is TRBJ1-6 and V is TRBV27; possible D gene TRBD1, 6 bases. CDR1 and CDR2 (germline): MNHEY, SMNVEV (reference sequence). The V end lost 7 bases, the J end lost 7 bases, and 20 bases lay between the germline ends. The CDR3 is 16 residues long. In DNA form, the CDR3 reads TGTGCCAGCACTCCCATACTGGGGGGCGGAAATTCACCCCTCCACTTT. Its protein product is CASTPILGGGNSPLHF.

This clonotype was observed a few times. The V call is TRBV29-1, the J call TRBJ2-3; a weak D match, TRBD2 (7 bases). The germline gives CDR1 SQVTM, CDR2 ANQGSEA. V was shortened by 1 base and J by 5 bases, with 19 bases between the two germline ends. The CDR3 contains 16 residues. The CDR3 DNA reads as TGCAGCGTTGAAGTTCCGGTCGGGGGGCGAATAGATACGCAGTATTTT. Amino acids: CSVEVPVGGRIDTQYF.

The sample holds many counts of this clonotype. The CDR3 region is CASSSGGLSYNEQFF. The CDR3 coding sequence is TGTGCCAGCAGTTCCGGGGGATTATCCTACAATGAGCAGTTCTTC. The chain carries TRBV28 and TRBJ2-1, with TRBD2 as a possible D gene (6 bases). The CDR3 covers 15 residues. Trimming left V 4 bases short and J 1 base short, with 11 bases between. Germline V CDR1 and CDR2: MDHEN, SYDVKM.

The V gene is TRBV7-9, the J gene TRBJ2-7; 8 bases agree with TRBD1. The V gene end was trimmed by 6 bases and the J gene end by 0 bases; junction bases not matched to a gene: 7. Germline loops: CDR1 SEHNR, CDR2 FQNEAQ (reference sequence). This CDR3 is built from 15 residues. DNA for the CDR3: TGTGCCAGCAGTTCTGGACAGGGCCTCTCCTACGAGCAGTACTTC. Protein sequence: CASSSGQGLSYEQYF.

The sample holds a few counts of this clonotype. The chain recombines TRBV29-1 with TRBJ2-3, with 7 bases identical to TRBD2. Trimming cost V 8 bases and J 14 bases; bases outside gene matches: 19. Germline V gene lookup returns CDR1 SQVTM and CDR2 ANQGSEA. This CDR3 has 13 amino acids. The CDR3 is CSSETISGAQTYF. Here the CDR3 DNA reads TGCAGCTCCGAGACGATCAGCGGGGCCCAAACGTATTTT.

This clonotype was recorded at least ten times. The gene calls are TRBV29-1 and TRBJ1-3; D is perhaps TRBD1 (6 bases). Trimming took 7 bases from V and 3 from J, leaving 10 bases between them. Germline CDR1 reads SQVTM; CDR2 reads ANQGSEA. This CDR3 has 12 amino acids. In DNA, the CDR3 is TGCAGCGGCCAGGGGATTGGAAACACCATATATTTT. Its translation is CSGQGIGNTIYF.

This clonotype came up a few times. The V call is TRBV5-1, the J call TRBJ1-1, with D hard to call. CDR3 size: 13 residues. The V and J ends lost 5 bases and 1 base respectively, with 9 bases between them. From germline, CDR1 is SGHRS and CDR2 YFSETQ. Here the CDR3 DNA reads TGCGCCAGCAGGTTAGACTGGAACACTGAAGCTTTCTTT. Protein: CASRLDWNTEAFF.

CDR3 amino acids: CASSLGGRGNTIYF. DNA of the CDR3: TGTGCCAGCAGCCTAGGAGGCCGGGGAAACACCATATATTTT. The rearrangement uses TRBV12-3 or TRBV12-4 and TRBJ1-3; D is ambiguous. V lost 6 bases and J lost 4, with 13 bases in between. The CDR3 extends over 14 amino acids.

V is TRBV28 and J is TRBJ2-7; TRBD1 might be the D (6 bases). The germline V and J ends were trimmed by 4 bases and 1 base, with 11 bases remaining between them. CDR1 is MDHEN and CDR2 is SYDVKM in the germline V gene. This CDR3 contains 14 residues. Written as DNA, the CDR3 is TGTGCCAGCAGTTCTTCAGACAGGTCCTACGAGCAGTACTTC. Amino acid sequence: CASSSSDRSYEQYF.

The sample holds many counts of this clonotype. The chain has TRBV7-2 and TRBJ2-7; TRBD2 is a possible D gene (5 bases). This CDR3 spans 15 amino acids. CDR1 is SGHTA and CDR2 is FQGNSA in the germline V gene. The V end lost 5 bases, the J end lost 6 bases, and 20 bases lay between the germline ends. The chain's CDR3 is CASSPSVGILGEQYF. As DNA, the CDR3 is TGTGCCAGCAGCCCGTCTGTCGGGATTCTAGGCGAGCAGTACTTC.

This clonotype occurred a few times. This chain uses TRBV5-1 with TRBJ2-3; TRBD2 is a possible D gene (6 bases). Trimming took off 0 bases at V and 4 bases at J, with 12 bases between the two ends. This CDR3 contains 15 residues. Germline V gene data show CDR1 as SGHRS and CDR2 as YFSETQ. CDR3 sequence (DNA): TGCGCCAGCAGCTTGGGGACTATTGGCCCAGATACGCAGTATTTT. This encodes CASSLGTIGPDTQYF.

This clonotype has more than one count but fewer than ten. The CDR3 loop is CASSARPPRTGPRSTDTQYF. CDR3 sequence (DNA): TGTGCCAGCAGCGCCAGACCACCCCGGACTGGCCCTAGGAGCACAGATACGCAGTATTTT. The rearrangement links TRBV7-8 to TRBJ2-3, with D tentatively TRBD2 (5 bases). The germline gives CDR1 SGHVS, CDR2 FQNEAQ. The CDR3 contains 20 residues. V lost 5 bases, J lost 0 bases, and 27 bases lay in between.

This clonotype occurred a few times. The DNA of the CDR3 is TGTGCCAGCAGCTCCGGACTAGCGGGAGGAGGTGAGCAGTTCTTC. Protein sequence: CASSSGLAGGGEQFF. The chain joins TRBV7-2 to TRBJ2-1, with 14 nucleotides matching TRBD2. V gave up 4 bases and J gave up 9 bases; unmatched junction bases: 5. The CDR3 spans 15 residues. CDR1 is SGHTA and CDR2 is FQGNSA in the germline V gene.

Only a few counts were recorded for this clonotype. The chain uses TRBV28 and TRBJ2-7, with 10 bases identical to TRBD1. From germline, CDR1 is MDHEN and CDR2 SYDVKM. The trim removed 4 bases at V and 3 bases at J, leaving 9 bases unmatched. This CDR3 has 16 residues. CDR3 sequence (DNA): TGTGCCAGCAGTTCCCCCCGAGACAGGGGGCACTACGAGCAGTACTTC. Translation: CASSSPRDRGHYEQYF. Full variable domain (outside the CDR3, taken from reference TRBV28 and TRBJ2-7): DVKVTQSSRYLVKRTGEKVFLECVQDMDHENMFWYRQDPGLGLRLIYFSYDVKMKEKGDIPEGYSVSREKKERFSLILESASTNQTSMYLCASSSPRDRGHYEQYFGPGTRLTVT.